The 9 T cell receptor beta chains below all came from one sample that was sequenced in a study of blood T cell repertoires in COVID-19. The table came from immunoSEQ multiplex PCR; TCRdb's copy has only in-frame clones and leaves some out. Of about 210,000 clones in the sample, roughly 85% were seen once. Sequencing was performed on peripheral blood. These TCRs come from a woman aged 40-49 years with active or convalescent COVID-19.

The chain employs TRBV29-1 and TRBJ2-4; 8 bases align to TRBD1. Germline V CDR1 and CDR2: SQVTM, ANQGSEA. The CDR3 has 12 amino acids. Trimming removed 6 bases from V and 6 bases from J; junction bases left unmatched: 4. CDR3 sequence reads: CSVAGQGNIQYF. CDR3 coding DNA: TGCAGCGTAGCCGGACAGGGAAACATTCAGTACTTC.

The gene calls are TRBV10-3 and TRBJ2-3, with D possibly being TRBD2 (6 bases). The germline V gene has CDR1 ENHRY and CDR2 SYGVKD. Trimming removed 10 bases at V and 0 bases at J, with 17 bases between. This CDR3 comprises 15 residues. The CDR3 nucleotides read TGTGCCACGTTACTTATGGCGGGAAGCACAGATACGCAGTATTTT. As protein: CATLLMAGSTDTQYF.

The chain links TRBV27 to TRBJ2-1; weak D call: TRBD1 (5 bases). The CDR3 totals 15 residues. From germline, CDR1 is MNHEY and CDR2 SMNVEV (reference sequence). Trimming left V 2 bases short and J 3 bases short, with 11 bases between. The DNA for the CDR3 is TGTGCCAGCAGTTTAGCGTGGGGCTTCTACAATGAGCAGTTCTTC. It translates to CASSLAWGFYNEQFF.

V usage is TRBV2 and J usage is TRBJ1-5; TRBD1 might be the D (5 bases). The CDR3 contains 14 residues. V was clipped by 6 bases and J by 0 bases, with 9 bases between them. Germline V gene lookup returns CDR1 SNHLY and CDR2 FYNNEI. DNA for the CDR3: TGTGCCAGCAGCCAGGGTTATAGCAATCAGCCCCAGCATTTT. Translation gives CASSQGYSNQPQHF.

J is TRBJ1-1 and V is TRBV19; perhaps TRBD1 as D (6 bases). The CDR3 length is 15 residues. In germline, CDR1 is LNHDA, CDR2 SQIVND (reference sequence). Trimming took 9 bases from V and 2 from J, leaving 19 bases between them. The CDR3 region has the DNA TGTGCCAGAATGACCAGCGGGACAATAAACACTGAAGCTTTCTTT. Its translation is CARMTSGTINTEAFF.

The chain carries TRBV2 and TRBJ1-1; a possible D gene is TRBD1 (5 bases). Germline V lookup: CDR1 SNHLY, CDR2 FYNNEI. The CDR3 spans 14 residues. V was trimmed by 3 bases and J by 4 bases, leaving 12 bases between them. The CDR3 DNA follows: TGTGCCAGCAGTGAGCAGGGTAGTGGCACTGAAGCTTTCTTT. Protein product: CASSEQGSGTEAFF.

The chain couples TRBV13 to TRBJ1-1; 10 bases map to TRBD1. V was pared by 5 bases and J by 3 bases, with 6 bases of the junction left unmatched. This CDR3 has 15 residues. Germline-derived CDR1 and CDR2 are PRHDT and FYEKMQ (reference sequence). The CDR3 coding sequence is TGTGCCAGCAGCCTGGGACAGGGGACTTACACTGAAGCTTTCTTT. This sequence encodes CASSLGQGTYTEAFF.

The chain carries TRBV6-2 or TRBV6-3 and TRBJ2-1; 8 bases align to TRBD2. The CDR3 has 17 residues. Germline loops: CDR1 MNHEY, CDR2 SVGEGT. V was clipped by 5 bases and J by 0 bases; unmatched bases: 9. The CDR3 nucleotides read TGTGCCAGCAGTCGCTATGCGGGGGGCGCCTCCTACAATGAGCAGTTCTTC. Residues: CASSRYAGGASYNEQFF.

In this sample, this clone turned up many times. The rearrangement uses TRBV7-9 and TRBJ1-2; 8 nucleotides align to TRBD1. The ends lost 7 bases at V and 4 bases at J; junction bases unmatched: 8. Germline CDR1 SEHNR, CDR2 FQNEAQ (reference sequence). The CDR3 runs 14 residues. The CDR3 is CASTQPTGGYGYTF. DNA of the CDR3: TGTGCCAGCACCCAACCAACAGGGGGCTATGGCTACACCTTC.